This T cell receptor (beta chain) comes out of a study of shared clonotypes between healthy human individuals. Whole-study results and caveats: Researchers sampled only blood; tissue repertoires likely differ. A handful of donors shared about 4.8% of their naive CD4 clonotypes.

Data came from immunoSEQ multiplex PCR; TCRdb stores just in-frame clones and leaves some out. The profile shows 950,000 to 1,300,000 clones, roughly 70% of them singletons. Germline CDR1 is SGHDT and CDR2 is YYEEEE. Trimming cost V 4 bases and J 0 bases; bases outside gene matches: 3. The CDR3 consists of 14 residues. This clone was picked up a small number of times. The antigen remains unidentified. Sequenced input: memory CD4+ T cells sorted from blood. This sample's subset: CD45RA-negative fraction. This TCR was sampled from a man aged 18 to 30 in good health. The chain uses TRBV5-6 and TRBJ1-1; 7 bases map to TRBD1. CDR3 coding DNA: TGTGCCAGCAGCCAGACAGGGATGAACACTGAAGCTTTCTTT. Encoded protein: CASSQTGMNTEAFF. Using reference TRBV5-6 and TRBJ1-1 for the parts outside the CDR3, the full variable domain is DAGVTQSPTHLIKTRGQQVTLRCSPKSGHDTVSWYQQALGQGPQFIFQYYEEEERQRGNFPDRFSGHQFPNYSSELNVNALLLGDSALYLCASSQTGMNTEAFFGQGTRLTVV.